Listed here are 32 T cell receptor beta chains from one sample, sequenced in a study of blood T cell repertoires in COVID-19. Method: immunoSEQ multiplex PCR; TCRdb's copy keeps in-frame clones and lacks some. The sample includes over 130,000 clones, roughly 88% of them seen just once. Material for sequencing was peripheral blood. These receptors originate from a human donor in a cohort sampled during active COVID-19.

As DNA, the CDR3 is TGTGCCAGCAGTGATTGGGTAGCGGGGGGGCTACGGGAGACCCAGTACTTC. Its translation: CASSDWVAGGLRETQYF. This chain links TRBV6-1 with TRBJ2-5; TRBD2 matches 11 bases. The CDR3 has 17 residues. Unmatched junction bases numbered 11, after V lost 3 bases and J lost 5 bases. Germline V gives CDR1 MNHNS, CDR2 SASEGT.

In this sample, this clone turned up once. The V gene is TRBV29-1, the J gene TRBJ1-1; maybe TRBD1 (5 bases). The CDR3 is 14 amino acids. The germline V gene has CDR1 SQVTM and CDR2 ANQGSEA. With 0 bases removed from V and 0 bases from J, the gap between germline ends came to 8 bases. The chain's CDR3 is CSVEEQGLNTEAFF. For the CDR3, the DNA is TGCAGCGTTGAAGAGCAGGGATTGAACACTGAAGCTTTCTTT.

The V and J genes are TRBV24-1 and TRBJ2-2, with D maybe TRBD1 (5 bases). The CDR3 extends over 13 amino acids. V lost 5 bases and J lost 7, with 10 bases in between. Germline V gene data show CDR1 as KGHDR and CDR2 as SFDVKD. CDR3 nucleotide sequence: TGTGCCACCAGTGGGCTCGACAGCGGGGAGCTGTTTTTT. Amino acid sequence: CATSGLDSGELFF.

The V gene is TRBV2, the J gene TRBJ1-5; D ambiguous. Trimming stripped 6 bases from V and 3 bases from J, with 9 bases between. CDR3 size: 13 residues. The germline V gene has CDR1 SNHLY and CDR2 FYNNEI. The CDR3 DNA follows: TGTGCCAGCAGGGGAGGGCTCAATCAGCCCCAGCATTTT. Encoded protein: CASRGGLNQPQHF.

This clone was recorded a few times. CDR3 coding DNA: TGTGCCAGCAGCTTGCGGGGGGCTAGCACTGAAGCTTTCTTT. Protein product: CASSLRGASTEAFF. The J gene is TRBJ1-1, the V gene TRBV5-6, with D maybe TRBD1 (6 bases). V shed 1 base and J shed 4 bases, with 11 bases lying between them. Germline-derived CDR1 and CDR2 are SGHDT and YYEEEE. The CDR3 consists of 14 residues.

The chain links TRBV6-5 to TRBJ1-2; 9 bases line up with TRBD1. CDR1 is MNHEY, CDR2 SVGAGI, per germline. The CDR3 covers 16 residues. Trimming took 2 bases from V and 2 from J; bases not matched to a gene: 6. The chain's CDR3 is CASSYTGTGRNYGYTF. The CDR3, as DNA: TGTGCCAGCAGTTACACCGGGACAGGGAGAAACTATGGCTACACCTTC.

This sequence joins TRBV29-1 and TRBJ2-1; 13 positions agree with TRBD2. Germline V lookup: CDR1 SQVTM, CDR2 ANQGSEA. The V gene end was trimmed by 7 bases and the J gene end by 6 bases; junction bases not matched to a gene: 6. This CDR3 is 14 amino acids long. CDR3 in amino acids: CSARTSGGPNEQFF. The CDR3 region has the DNA TGCAGCGCGAGGACTAGCGGGGGCCCCAATGAGCAGTTCTTC.

The chain employs TRBV9 and TRBJ2-5; unclear D gene. Germline V gene sequence: CDR1 SGDLS, CDR2 YYNGEE. The V end lost 0 bases, the J end lost 2 bases, and 14 bases lay between the germline ends. The CDR3 spans 16 residues. The CDR3 DNA follows: TGTGCCAGCAGCGTAGCCCTCCATGAGGCGCAAGAGACCCAGTACTTC. It yields the protein CASSVALHEAQETQYF.

In this sample, this clone turned up a few times. V is TRBV19 and J is TRBJ2-1; TRBD2 agrees at 12 bases. V dropped 1 base and J dropped 4; count of bases not matched to a gene: 5. CDR1 and CDR2 (germline): LNHDA, SQIVND (reference sequence). The CDR3 covers 17 residues. CDR3 nucleotide sequence: TGTGCCAGTAGTATAGCGCTAGCGGGGGGGCCGTACAATGAGCAGTTCTTC. This codes for CASSIALAGGPYNEQFF.

This clone occurred a few times. The chain couples TRBV10-2 to TRBJ2-1, with TRBD2 matching over 11 bases. Germline V gene data show CDR1 as WSHSY and CDR2 as SAAADI. This CDR3 spans 13 amino acids. Germline trimming cut 6 bases from V and 6 bases from J; bases unmatched to any gene: 1. The DNA of the CDR3 is TGCGCCAGCAGCGGGACTAGCGGCAATGAGCAGTTCTTC. Encoded protein: CASSGTSGNEQFF.

The chain employs TRBV5-6 and TRBJ2-6; 10 positions match TRBD1. V lost 4 bases and J lost 4; bases outside the gene matches: 11. CDR3 length: 18 amino acids. Germline loops: CDR1 SGHDT, CDR2 YYEEEE. In DNA form, the CDR3 reads TGTGCCAGCAGCCGCGCGGGACAGGGGAAGGCCGGGGCCAACGTCCTGACTTTC. Its protein is CASSRAGQGKAGANVLTF.

CDR3 sequence reads: CSVELAAAGGYTF. The CDR3 nucleotides are TGCAGCGTTGAACTGGCAGCAGCGGGAGGCTACACCTTC. This rearrangement joins TRBV29-1 to TRBJ1-2; D ambiguous. Trimming pared 2 bases from V and 8 bases from J, leaving 15 bases between. The CDR3 is made up of 13 amino acids. The germline gives CDR1 SQVTM, CDR2 ANQGSEA.

The chain joins TRBV6-5 to TRBJ2-5; 10 bases are shared with TRBD2. Germline CDR1 MNHEY, CDR2 SVGAGI. The CDR3 runs 16 residues. V trimming: 1 base; J trimming: 5 bases; junction bases outside the gene matches: 7. CDR3 bases: TGTGCCAGCAGTTACTTAACTAGCGGGGTAGGGGAGACCCAGTACTTC. The encoded protein is CASSYLTSGVGETQYF.

The chain carries TRBV7-9 and TRBJ2-1; no clear D gene. The CDR3 is made up of 16 amino acids. Trimming stripped 0 bases from V and 5 bases from J, with 14 bases between. CDR1 is SEHNR, CDR2 FQNEAQ, per germline (reference sequence). The CDR3 DNA reads TGTGCCAGCAGCTTAGCCCCTTGGGCTCTCGACAATGAGCAGTTCTTC. It is translated as CASSLAPWALDNEQFF.

V gene TRBV28 combines with J gene TRBJ2-7; maybe TRBD2 (5 bases). This CDR3 has 15 amino acids. The V gene's germline CDR1 is MDHEN and CDR2 SYDVKM. The V and J ends lost 2 bases and 0 bases respectively, with 11 bases between them. The CDR3 is CASSLEVGSSYEQYF. In DNA form, the CDR3 reads TGTGCCAGCAGTTTAGAGGTTGGGAGCTCCTACGAGCAGTACTTC. Full variable domain (outside the CDR3, taken from reference TRBV28 and TRBJ2-7): DVKVTQSSRYLVKRTGEKVFLECVQDMDHENMFWYRQDPGLGLRLIYFSYDVKMKEKGDIPEGYSVSREKKERFSLILESASTNQTSMYLCASSLEVGSSYEQYFGPGTRLTVT.

This clone appeared a few times. The chain carries TRBV5-1 and TRBJ1-3; D is undetermined. The CDR3 has 16 residues. V lost 0 bases to trimming and J lost 0 bases, with 10 bases between them. Germline V gives CDR1 SGHRS, CDR2 YFSETQ. CDR3 nucleotides: TGCGCCAGCAGCTTGGACAGCCGAATCTCTGGAAACACCATATATTTT. As protein: CASSLDSRISGNTIYF. The complete variable domain, with remaining parts taken from reference TRBV5-1 and TRBJ1-3, reads KAGVTQTPRYLIKTRGQQVTLSCSPISGHRSVSWYQQTPGQGLQFLFEYFSETQRNKGNFPGRFSGRQFSNSRSEMNVSTLELGDSALYLCASSLDSRISGNTIYFGEGSWLTVV.

The V gene is TRBV29-1, the J gene TRBJ2-1; D is perhaps TRBD2 (6 bases). Trimming cost V 3 bases and J 5 bases, with 14 bases left between them. This CDR3 has 14 residues. CDR1 and CDR2 from the germline V gene are SQVTM and ANQGSEA. CDR3 nucleotides: TGCAGCGTTGACTCGCTAGCGTACCACAATGAGCAGTTCTTC. Translated, it gives CSVDSLAYHNEQFF.

This clone was observed a single time. The V gene is TRBV27, the J gene TRBJ2-3, with 8 nucleotides matching TRBD1. This CDR3 has 15 amino acids. Germline V CDR1 and CDR2: MNHEY, SMNVEV (reference sequence). J was trimmed by 6 bases and V by 4 bases; bases with no gene match: 9. This CDR3 is CASSSTGGVIDTQYF. Written as DNA, the CDR3 is TGTGCCAGCAGTTCTACAGGGGGTGTTATCGATACGCAGTATTTT.

The CDR3 nucleotides are TGTGCCAGCAGTTATGCCGAGGGCCACTATGAGCAGTTCTTC. Its translation is CASSYAEGHYEQFF. The chain recombines TRBV6-5 with TRBJ2-1, with D tentatively TRBD2 (5 bases). Germline loops: CDR1 MNHEY, CDR2 SVGAGI. The V end lost 3 bases, the J end lost 8 bases, and 14 bases lay between the germline ends. There are 14 residues in the CDR3.

This rearrangement joins TRBV7-2 to TRBJ2-2; TRBD2 matches at 10 bases. The V gene's germline CDR1 is SGHTA and CDR2 FQGNSA. The CDR3 is 16 residues long. The V segment lost 0 bases and the J segment 5 bases; nucleotides outside the gene matches: 3. As DNA, the CDR3 is TGTGCCAGCAGCTTAGCAGGACTAGCGGTGACCGGGGAGCTGTTTTTT. The encoded protein is CASSLAGLAVTGELFF.

The table lists this clone with a few counts. This chain connects TRBV6-1 to TRBJ1-6; perhaps TRBD1 as D (5 bases). The CDR3 loop spans 14 amino acids. Germline loops: CDR1 MNHNS, CDR2 SASEGT. V shed 3 bases and J shed 10 bases, with 13 bases lying between them. The CDR3 sequence: CASSEGGRGSPLHF. The CDR3 nucleotides read TGTGCCAGCAGTGAGGGAGGGAGGGGCTCACCCCTCCACTTT.

J is TRBJ1-4 and V is TRBV18; tentatively, D is TRBD1 (6 bases). The V end was cut by 3 bases, the J end by 2 bases, with 16 bases between. The CDR3 is 17 amino acids. Per the germline V gene, CDR1 is KGHSH and CDR2 is LQKENI. CDR3 sequence reads: CASSPTGKLATNEKLFF. Here the CDR3 DNA reads TGTGCCAGCTCACCCACAGGGAAATTAGCGACTAATGAAAAACTGTTTTTT.

This rearrangement joins TRBV30 to TRBJ2-7; D is possibly TRBD1 (6 bases). The germline V gene has CDR1 GTSNPN and CDR2 SVGIG (reference sequence). V lost 1 base and J 7 bases, leaving 11 bases between the germline ends. CDR3 size: 12 residues. The CDR3 DNA reads as TGTGCCTGGAGTGCCACAGGGTTAGAGCAGTACTTC. It codes for CAWSATGLEQYF.

The chain recombines TRBV5-1 with TRBJ2-7; TRBD1 agrees at 8 bases. After removal of 4 bases from V and 3 bases from J, the junction contained 3 bases not matched to a gene. CDR1 and CDR2 (germline): SGHRS, YFSETQ. This CDR3 is 13 amino acids long. The CDR3 nucleotides are TGCGCCAGCAGCAACGGACAGGGCTACGAGCAGTACTTC. Its protein is CASSNGQGYEQYF.

V and J are TRBV7-9 and TRBJ2-6; 8 nucleotides match TRBD1. This CDR3 region has 17 residues. V trimming: 1 base; J trimming: 5 bases; junction bases outside the gene matches: 7. CDR1 is SEHNR and CDR2 is FQNEAQ in the germline V gene (reference sequence). CDR3 in amino acids: CASSLGTGTSRANVLTF. As DNA, the CDR3 is TGTGCCAGCAGCTTAGGGACAGGGACATCTCGGGCCAACGTCCTGACTTTC.

The chain has TRBV7-3 and TRBJ2-3; weak D call: TRBD2 (5 bases). This CDR3 is 15 amino acids long. Looked up from germline, CDR1 is SGHTA and CDR2 is FQGTGA. Between the trimmed V and J ends, which lost 5 bases and 4 bases, there was a span of 16 bases. CDR3 nucleotides: TGTGCCAGCAGCCTCCCTCCTCAGGACTCAGATACGCAGTATTTT. Its translation is CASSLPPQDSDTQYF.

The V and J genes are TRBV7-2 and TRBJ1-2, with a weak D call TRBD1 (5 bases). CDR3 size: 14 residues. The germline V and J ends were trimmed by 0 bases and 6 bases, with 11 bases remaining between them. CDR1 and CDR2 from the germline V gene are SGHTA and FQGNSA. For the CDR3, the DNA is TGTGCCAGCAGCTTAGCGGGCAGGGCGGATGGCTACACCTTC. Its translation is CASSLAGRADGYTF.

The J gene is TRBJ1-1, the V gene TRBV19, with unresolved D. From germline, CDR1 is LNHDA and CDR2 SQIVND (reference sequence). The CDR3 consists of 14 residues. V was clipped by 5 bases and J by 1 base, with 11 bases between them. Here the CDR3 DNA reads TGTGCCAGTAGTGCGTTAACGGGGAACACTGAAGCTTTCTTT. Its protein is CASSALTGNTEAFF. The whole variable domain, filled in from reference TRBV19 and TRBJ1-1, reads DGGITQSPKYLFRKEGQNVTLSCEQNLNHDAMYWYRQDPGQGLRLIYYSQIVNDFQKGDIAEGYSVSREKKESFPLTVTSAQKNPTAFYLCASSALTGNTEAFFGQGTRLTVV.

This chain connects TRBV3-1 (or the pseudogene TRBV3-2) to TRBJ2-2, with 12 bases matching TRBD2. The CDR3 sequence is 18 residues long. CDR1 is LGHDT and CDR2 is YNNKEL in the germline V gene (reference sequence). J was trimmed by 3 bases and V by 1 base; bases with no gene match: 6. CDR3 sequence reads: CASSQGKGLAGHTGELFF. CDR3 in DNA: TGTGCCAGCAGCCAAGGGAAGGGACTAGCGGGTCACACCGGGGAGCTGTTTTTT.

The rearrangement uses TRBV14 and TRBJ2-7; no clear D. Germline CDR1 SGHDN, CDR2 FVKESK. This CDR3 comprises 15 residues. The V and J ends lost 0 bases and 0 bases respectively, with 9 bases between them. In DNA, the CDR3 is TGTGCCAGCAGCCAAGAGGGCAGTGCCTCCTACGAGCAGTACTTC. The encoded protein is CASSQEGSASYEQYF.

V and J are TRBV6-5 and TRBJ2-1; 8 bases align to TRBD1. V lost 6 bases, J lost 7 bases, and 8 bases stayed unmatched. Germline V gene sequence: CDR1 MNHEY, CDR2 SVGAGI. CDR3 length: 14 amino acids. The CDR3 loop reads CASRTLQGVNEQFF. The CDR3 coding sequence is TGTGCCAGCAGAACCCTACAGGGGGTAAATGAGCAGTTCTTC.

For the CDR3, the DNA is TGTGCCAGCAGCAAACCTAGCGGGCAAGAGACCCAGTACTTC. The encoded protein is CASSKPSGQETQYF. The chain joins TRBV7-2 to TRBJ2-5; 8 positions match TRBD2. Germline V lookup: CDR1 SGHTA, CDR2 FQGNSA. V shed 5 bases and J 2 bases; nucleotides not matched to a gene: 4. The CDR3 consists of 14 residues.